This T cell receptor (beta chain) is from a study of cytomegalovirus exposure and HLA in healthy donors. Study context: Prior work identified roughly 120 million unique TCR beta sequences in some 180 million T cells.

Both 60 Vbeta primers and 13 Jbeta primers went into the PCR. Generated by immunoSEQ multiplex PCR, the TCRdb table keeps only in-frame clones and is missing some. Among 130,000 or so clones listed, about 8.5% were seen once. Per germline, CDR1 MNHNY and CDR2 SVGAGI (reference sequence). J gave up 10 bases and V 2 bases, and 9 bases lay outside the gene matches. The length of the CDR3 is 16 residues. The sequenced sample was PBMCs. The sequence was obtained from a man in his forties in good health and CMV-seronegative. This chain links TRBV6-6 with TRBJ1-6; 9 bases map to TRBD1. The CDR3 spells CASSYPQQGAGSPLHF. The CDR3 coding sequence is TGTGCCAGCAGTTACCCCCAACAGGGGGCAGGGTCACCCCTCCACTTT.